A single TCR beta chain is shown here with its context. The data were produced by immunoSEQ multiplex PCR, yet TCRdb's version contains in-frame clones alone and is incomplete. The sample includes about 24,000 clones, about four fifths of them seen just once. This entry comes from a study of blood T cell repertoires in COVID-19. Trimming took 6 bases from V and 5 from J; bases not matched to a gene: 5. The CDR3 extends over 13 amino acids. Per germline, CDR1 MRHNA and CDR2 SNTAGT. The receptor was isolated from a man in his fifties with COVID-19, enrolled during active disease. The chain links TRBV6-4 to TRBJ1-1; TRBD1 matches at 8 bases. The sample comprised peripheral blood. The CDR3 region has the DNA TGTGCCAGCAGGGGACAGGATGGGACTGAAGCTTTCTTT. Protein sequence: CASRGQDGTEAFF.